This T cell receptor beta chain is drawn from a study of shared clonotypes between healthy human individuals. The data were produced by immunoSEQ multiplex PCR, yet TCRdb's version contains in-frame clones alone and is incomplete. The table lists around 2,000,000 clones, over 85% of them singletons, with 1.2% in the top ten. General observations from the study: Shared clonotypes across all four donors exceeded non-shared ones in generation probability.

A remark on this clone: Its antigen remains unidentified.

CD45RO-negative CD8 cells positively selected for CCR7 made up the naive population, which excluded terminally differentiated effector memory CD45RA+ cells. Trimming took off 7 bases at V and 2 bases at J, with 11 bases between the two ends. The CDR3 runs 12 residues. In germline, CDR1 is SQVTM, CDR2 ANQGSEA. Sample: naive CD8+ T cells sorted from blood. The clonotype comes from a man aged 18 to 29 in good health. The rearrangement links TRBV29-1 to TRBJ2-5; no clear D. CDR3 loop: CSAHDGQETQYF. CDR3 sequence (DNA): TGCAGCGCCCACGACGGACAAGAGACCCAGTACTTC.